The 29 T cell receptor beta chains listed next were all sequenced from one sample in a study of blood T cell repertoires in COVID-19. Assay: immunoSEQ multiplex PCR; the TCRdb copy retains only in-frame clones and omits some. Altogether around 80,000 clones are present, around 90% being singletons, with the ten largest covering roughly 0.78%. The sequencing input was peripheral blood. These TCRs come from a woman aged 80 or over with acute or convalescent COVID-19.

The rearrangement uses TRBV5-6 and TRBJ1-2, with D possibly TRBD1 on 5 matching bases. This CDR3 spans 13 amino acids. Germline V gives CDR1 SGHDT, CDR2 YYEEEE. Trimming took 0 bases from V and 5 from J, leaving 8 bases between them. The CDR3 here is CASSLGGGYGYTF. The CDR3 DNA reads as TGTGCCAGCAGCTTGGGCGGGGGGTATGGCTACACCTTC.

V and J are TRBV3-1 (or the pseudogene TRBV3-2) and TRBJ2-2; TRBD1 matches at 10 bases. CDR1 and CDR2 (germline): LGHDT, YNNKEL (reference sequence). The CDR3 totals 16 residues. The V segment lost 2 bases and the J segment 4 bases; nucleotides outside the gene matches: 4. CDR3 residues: CASSQWGQGITGELFF. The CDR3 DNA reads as TGTGCCAGCAGCCAATGGGGACAGGGGATCACCGGGGAGCTGTTTTTT.

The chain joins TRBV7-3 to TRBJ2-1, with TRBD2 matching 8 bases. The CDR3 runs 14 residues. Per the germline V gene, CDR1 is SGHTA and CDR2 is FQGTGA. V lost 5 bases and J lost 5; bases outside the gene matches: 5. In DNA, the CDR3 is TGTGCCAGCAGCCCAGGCGGGAGGAACAATGAGCAGTTCTTC. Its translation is CASSPGGRNNEQFF.

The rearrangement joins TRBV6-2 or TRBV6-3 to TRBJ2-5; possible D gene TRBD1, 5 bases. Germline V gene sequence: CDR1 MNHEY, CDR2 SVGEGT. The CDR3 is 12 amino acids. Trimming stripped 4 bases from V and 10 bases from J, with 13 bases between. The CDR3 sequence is CASSLPAGHQYF. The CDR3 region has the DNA TGTGCCAGCAGTTTACCCGCAGGGCACCAGTACTTC.

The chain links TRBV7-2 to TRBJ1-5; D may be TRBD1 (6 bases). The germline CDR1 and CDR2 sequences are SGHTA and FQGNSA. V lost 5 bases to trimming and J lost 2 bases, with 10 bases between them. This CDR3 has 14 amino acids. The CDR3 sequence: CASSQGYGNQPQHF. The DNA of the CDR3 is TGTGCCAGCAGCCAGGGGTATGGCAATCAGCCCCAGCATTTT. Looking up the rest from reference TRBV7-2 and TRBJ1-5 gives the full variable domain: GAGVSQSPSNKVTEKGKDVELRCDPISGHTALYWYRQSLGQGLEFLIYFQGNSAPDKSGLPSDRFSAERTGGSVSTLTIQRTQQEDSAVYLCASSQGYGNQPQHFGDGTRLSIL.

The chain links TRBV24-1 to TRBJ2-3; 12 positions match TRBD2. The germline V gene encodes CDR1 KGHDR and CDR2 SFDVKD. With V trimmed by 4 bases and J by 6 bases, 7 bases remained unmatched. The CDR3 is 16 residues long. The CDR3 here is CATSDRLAGVADTQYF. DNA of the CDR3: TGTGCCACCAGTGACCGACTAGCGGGAGTTGCTGATACGCAGTATTTT.

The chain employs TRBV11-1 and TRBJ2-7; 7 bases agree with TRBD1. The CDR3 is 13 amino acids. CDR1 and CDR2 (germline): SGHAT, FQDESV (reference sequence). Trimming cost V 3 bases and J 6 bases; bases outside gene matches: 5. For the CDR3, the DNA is TGTGCCAGCAGCTTTGACAGGGTGAGCGAGCAGTACTTC. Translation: CASSFDRVSEQYF. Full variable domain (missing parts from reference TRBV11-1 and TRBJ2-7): EAEVAQSPRYKITEKSQAVAFWCDPISGHATLYWYRQILGQGPELLVQFQDESVVDDSQLPKDRFSAERLKGVDSTLKIQPAELGDSAMYLCASSFDRVSEQYFGPGTRLTVT.

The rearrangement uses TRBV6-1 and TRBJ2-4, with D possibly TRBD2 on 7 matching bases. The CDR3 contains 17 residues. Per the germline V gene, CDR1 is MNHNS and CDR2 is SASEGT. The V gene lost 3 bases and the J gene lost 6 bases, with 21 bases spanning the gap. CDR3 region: CASSERLSRGARNIQYF. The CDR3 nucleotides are TGTGCCAGCAGTGAGAGGTTGAGTCGGGGGGCGCGAAACATTCAGTACTTC.

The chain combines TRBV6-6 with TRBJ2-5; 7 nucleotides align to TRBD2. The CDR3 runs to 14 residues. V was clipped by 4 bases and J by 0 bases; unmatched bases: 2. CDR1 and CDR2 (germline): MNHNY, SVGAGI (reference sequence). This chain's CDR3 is CASSWGGNQETQYF. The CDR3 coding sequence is TGTGCCAGCAGTTGGGGGGGAAACCAAGAGACCCAGTACTTC.

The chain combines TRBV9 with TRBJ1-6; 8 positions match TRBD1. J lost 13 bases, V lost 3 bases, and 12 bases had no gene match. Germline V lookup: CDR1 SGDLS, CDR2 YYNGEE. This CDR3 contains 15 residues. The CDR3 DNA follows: TGTGCCAGCAGCGGGGGACAGGTCGCCTCGCAGCCCCTCCACTTT. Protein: CASSGGQVASQPLHF.

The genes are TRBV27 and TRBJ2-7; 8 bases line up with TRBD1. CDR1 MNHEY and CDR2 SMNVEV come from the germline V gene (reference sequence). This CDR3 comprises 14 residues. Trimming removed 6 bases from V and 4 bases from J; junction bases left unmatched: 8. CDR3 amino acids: CASSARDRLYEQYF. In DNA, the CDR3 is TGTGCCAGCAGCGCCCGGGACAGGCTATACGAGCAGTACTTC.

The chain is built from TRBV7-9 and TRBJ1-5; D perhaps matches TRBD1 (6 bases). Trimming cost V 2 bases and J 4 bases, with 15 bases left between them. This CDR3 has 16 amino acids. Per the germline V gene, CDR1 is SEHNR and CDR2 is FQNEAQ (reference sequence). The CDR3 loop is CASSLLIDRKNQPQHF. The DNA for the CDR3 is TGTGCCAGCAGCTTACTAATAGACAGGAAAAATCAGCCCCAGCATTTT.

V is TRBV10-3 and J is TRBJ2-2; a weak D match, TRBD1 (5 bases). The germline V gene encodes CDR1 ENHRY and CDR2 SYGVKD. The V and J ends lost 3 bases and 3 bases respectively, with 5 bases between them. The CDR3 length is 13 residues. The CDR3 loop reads CAISDRDTGELFF. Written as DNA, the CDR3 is TGTGCCATCAGTGACAGGGACACCGGGGAGCTGTTTTTT.

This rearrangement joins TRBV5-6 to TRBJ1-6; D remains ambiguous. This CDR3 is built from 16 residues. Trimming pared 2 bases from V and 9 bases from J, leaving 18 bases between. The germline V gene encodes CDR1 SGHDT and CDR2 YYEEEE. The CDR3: CASSLRGTAFLSPLHF. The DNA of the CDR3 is TGTGCCAGCAGCTTACGAGGTACCGCCTTTCTTTCACCCCTCCACTTT. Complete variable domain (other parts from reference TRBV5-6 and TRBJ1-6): DAGVTQSPTHLIKTRGQQVTLRCSPKSGHDTVSWYQQALGQGPQFIFQYYEEEERQRGNFPDRFSGHQFPNYSSELNVNALLLGDSALYLCASSLRGTAFLSPLHFGNGTRLTVT.

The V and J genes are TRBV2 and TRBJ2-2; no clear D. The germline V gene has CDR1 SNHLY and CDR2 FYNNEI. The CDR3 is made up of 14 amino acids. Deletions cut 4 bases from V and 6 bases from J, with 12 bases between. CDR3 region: CASSASIRAGELFF. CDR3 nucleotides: TGTGCCAGCAGTGCCTCAATCCGGGCCGGGGAGCTGTTTTTT.

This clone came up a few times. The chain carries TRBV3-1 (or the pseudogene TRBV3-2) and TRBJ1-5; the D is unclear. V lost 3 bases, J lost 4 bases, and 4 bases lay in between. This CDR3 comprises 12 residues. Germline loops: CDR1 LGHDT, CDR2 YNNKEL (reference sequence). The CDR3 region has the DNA TGTGCCAGCAGCCACCCTAATCAGCCCCAGCATTTT. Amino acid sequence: CASSHPNQPQHF.

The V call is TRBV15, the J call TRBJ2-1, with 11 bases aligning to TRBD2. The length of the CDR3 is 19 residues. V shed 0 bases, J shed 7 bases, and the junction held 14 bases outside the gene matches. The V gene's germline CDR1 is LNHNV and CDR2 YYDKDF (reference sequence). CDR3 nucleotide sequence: TGTGCCACCAGCAGAGATATACCGGTACTAGCGGGAGTCAGAAATGAGCAGTTCTTC. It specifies CATSRDIPVLAGVRNEQFF.

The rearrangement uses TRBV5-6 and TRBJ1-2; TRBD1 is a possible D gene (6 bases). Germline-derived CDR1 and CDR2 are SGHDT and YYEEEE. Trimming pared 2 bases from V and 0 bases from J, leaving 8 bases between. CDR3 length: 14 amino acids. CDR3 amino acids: CASSFDRTNYGYTF. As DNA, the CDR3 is TGTGCCAGCAGCTTTGACAGGACTAACTATGGCTACACCTTC.

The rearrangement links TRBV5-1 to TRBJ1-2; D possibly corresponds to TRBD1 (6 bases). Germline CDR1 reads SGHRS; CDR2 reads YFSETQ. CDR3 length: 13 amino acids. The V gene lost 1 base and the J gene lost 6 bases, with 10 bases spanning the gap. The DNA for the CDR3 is TGCGCCAGCAGCTTGTCAGGGGAGCATGGCTACACCTTC. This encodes CASSLSGEHGYTF.

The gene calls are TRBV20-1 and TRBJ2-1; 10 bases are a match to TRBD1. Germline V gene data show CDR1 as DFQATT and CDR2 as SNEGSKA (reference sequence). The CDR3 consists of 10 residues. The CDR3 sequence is CRTGGGEQFF. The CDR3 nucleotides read TGCAGGACAGGGGGCGGTGAGCAGTTCTTC.

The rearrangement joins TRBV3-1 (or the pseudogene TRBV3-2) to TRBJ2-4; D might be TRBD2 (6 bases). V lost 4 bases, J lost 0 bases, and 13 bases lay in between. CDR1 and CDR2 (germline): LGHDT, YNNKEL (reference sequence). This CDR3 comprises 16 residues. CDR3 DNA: TGTGCCAGCAGCCCCGCTGGCGGGATAGCCAAAAACATTCAGTACTTC. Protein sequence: CASSPAGGIAKNIQYF.

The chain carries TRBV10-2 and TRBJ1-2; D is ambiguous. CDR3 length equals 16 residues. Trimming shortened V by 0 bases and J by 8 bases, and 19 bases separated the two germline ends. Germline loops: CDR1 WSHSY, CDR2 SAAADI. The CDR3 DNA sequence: TGCGCCAGCAGTGAGTCTCGGAGGGATATATCGGGCGGCTACACCTTC. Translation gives CASSESRRDISGGYTF.

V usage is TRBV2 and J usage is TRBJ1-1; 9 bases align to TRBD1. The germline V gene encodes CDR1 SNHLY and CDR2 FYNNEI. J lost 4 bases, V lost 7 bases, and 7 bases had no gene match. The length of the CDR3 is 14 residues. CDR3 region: CASTLQGASTEAFF. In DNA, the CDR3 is TGTGCCAGCACTCTACAGGGGGCGAGCACTGAAGCTTTCTTT.

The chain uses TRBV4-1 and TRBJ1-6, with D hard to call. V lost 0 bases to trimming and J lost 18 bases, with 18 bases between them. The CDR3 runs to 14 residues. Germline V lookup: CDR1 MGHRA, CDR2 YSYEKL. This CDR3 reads CASSQDGVREGRHF. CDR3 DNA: TGCGCCAGCAGCCAAGACGGGGTAAGGGAAGGGCGCCACTTT.

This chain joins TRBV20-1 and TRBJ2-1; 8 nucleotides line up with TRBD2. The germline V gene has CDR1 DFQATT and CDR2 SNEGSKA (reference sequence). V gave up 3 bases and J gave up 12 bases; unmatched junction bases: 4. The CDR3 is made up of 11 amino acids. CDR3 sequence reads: CSASGTSSQFF. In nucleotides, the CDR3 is TGCAGTGCTAGCGGGACTAGTTCGCAGTTCTTC.

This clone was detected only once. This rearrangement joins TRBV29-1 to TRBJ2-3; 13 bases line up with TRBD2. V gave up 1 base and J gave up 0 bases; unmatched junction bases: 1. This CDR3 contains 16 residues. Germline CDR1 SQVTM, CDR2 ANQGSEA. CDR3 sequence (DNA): TGCAGCGTTGAAGGGGGACTAGCGGGAAGCACAGATACGCAGTATTTT. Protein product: CSVEGGLAGSTDTQYF.

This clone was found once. In nucleotides, the CDR3 is TGTGCCAGCAACAGGGGAGACACCGGGGAGCTGTTTTTT. It is translated as CASNRGDTGELFF. The V and J genes are TRBV2 and TRBJ2-2; 7 bases line up with TRBD1. In germline, CDR1 is SNHLY, CDR2 FYNNEI. The CDR3 extends over 13 amino acids. V lost 7 bases to trimming and J lost 3 bases; unmatched junction nucleotides: 2. The full variable domain, in which reference TRBV2 and TRBJ2-2 provide the parts outside the CDR3, is EPEVTQTPSHQVTQMGQEVILRCVPISNHLYFYWYRQILGQKVEFLVSFYNNEISEKSEIFDDQFSVERPDGSNFTLKIRSTKLEDSAMYFCASNRGDTGELFFGEGSRLTVL.

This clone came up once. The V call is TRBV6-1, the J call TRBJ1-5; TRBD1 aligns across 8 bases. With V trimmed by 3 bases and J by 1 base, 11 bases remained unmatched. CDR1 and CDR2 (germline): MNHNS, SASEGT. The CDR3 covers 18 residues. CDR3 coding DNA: TGTGCCAGCAGTGATTACCCAGGGGGCGCGAGAAGCAATCAGCCCCAGCATTTT. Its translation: CASSDYPGGARSNQPQHF.

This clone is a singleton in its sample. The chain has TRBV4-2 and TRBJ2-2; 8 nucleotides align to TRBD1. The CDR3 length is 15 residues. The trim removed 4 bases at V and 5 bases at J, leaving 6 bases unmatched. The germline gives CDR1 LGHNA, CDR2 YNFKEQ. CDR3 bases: TGTGCCAGCAGCCCGGACAGGGAGAAGACCGGGGAGCTGTTTTTT. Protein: CASSPDREKTGELFF.